This T cell receptor (beta chain) was observed in a study of T cell repertoires in cytomegalovirus infection (dated by TCRdb to about 2019). Turning to the overall study: The peptide stimulations were aimed at well-studied HLA-B-restricted epitopes as well as recently identified HLA-C-restricted CMV epitopes, whose presentation resists viral immunomodulation. Because public TCR beta signatures pointed to carriage of CMV infection together with the matching HLA type, the HLA type of each donor mattered for the analysis.

What the research found in general, with its limitations: Carriers of CMV infection plus the relevant HLA type were discriminated by the cumulative frequency of public TCR beta family members in the study cohort and in an independent approximately 360-donor cohort. The ex vivo response was dominated by HLA-C-restricted CMV-specific TCR beta clonotypes, and the single most frequent clonotype in two of eight donors was supplied by these HLA-C-restricted clonotypes.

The treatment or condition label corresponds to: in vitro stimulation with specific CMV peptide epitopes to enrich CMV-specific T cells. The listed sequencing device is Illumina HiSeq 1500. TCRdb passed the public sequencing reads through fastp at Q25 and MiXCR, retaining productive beta sequences. Under each unique CDR3 protein, matching rows form one entry showing the most common genes and DNA. The sample profile shows more than 250,000 distinct CDR3 sequences; 20% to 25% of them were found once. More than 10% of the sample comes from the top ten. For CDR1 and CDR2, the germline V gene (reference sequence) lists SEHNR and FQNEAQ. The CDR3 runs 14 residues from the cysteine to the phenylalanine. Only the CDR3 portion is preserved as DNA: 42 bases, with reading frame beginning at the first base. V was cut back by 5 bases and J by 8 bases, leaving a gap of 16 bases between them. This clonotype was counted ten times or more. Its specific antigen is unknown. The record has no base qualities; no much larger clone is one base away.

Sequenced material: cultured PBMCs, taken from culture after CMV antigen stimulation. This TCR was recovered from a human donor in good health (CMV status not recorded). Some clones in this sample may be carry-over from other donors' samples. The rearrangement joined TRBV7-9 to TRBJ1-5; TRBD1 is perhaps the D gene, given 5 matching bases. The sequenced DNA is TGTGCCAGCAGCCCTACCGGGACCAGGGAGCCCCAGCATTTT. Its protein reads: CASSPTGTREPQHF.